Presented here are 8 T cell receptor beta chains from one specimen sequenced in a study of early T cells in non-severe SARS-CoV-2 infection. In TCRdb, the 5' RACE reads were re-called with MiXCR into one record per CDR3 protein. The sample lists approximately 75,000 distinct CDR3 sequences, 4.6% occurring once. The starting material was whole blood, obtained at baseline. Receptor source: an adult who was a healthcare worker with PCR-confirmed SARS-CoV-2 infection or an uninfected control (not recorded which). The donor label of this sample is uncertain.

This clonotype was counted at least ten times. The CDR3 DNA reads TGTGCCAGCATAGAAGGTCGGACAGGGTCTGGGACCCAGTACTTC. Protein: CASIEGRTGSGTQYF. This rearrangement joins TRBV6-1 to TRBJ2-5, with 8 positions matching TRBD1. V was pared by 7 bases and J by 7 bases, with 14 bases of the junction left unmatched. CDR3 length equals 15 residues. The germline CDR1 and CDR2 sequences are MNHNS and SASEGT.

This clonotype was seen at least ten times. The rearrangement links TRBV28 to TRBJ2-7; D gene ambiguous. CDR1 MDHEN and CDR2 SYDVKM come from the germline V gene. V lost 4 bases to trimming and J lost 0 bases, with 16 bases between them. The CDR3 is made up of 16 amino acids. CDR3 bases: TGTGCCAGCAGTTCACCCATCCCTTCCAGCTCCTACGAGCAGTACTTC. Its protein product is CASSSPIPSSSYEQYF.

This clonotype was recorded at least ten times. The CDR3: CASRGRGRTGANVLTF. DNA of the CDR3: TGTGCCAGCAGAGGCAGGGGGCGCACTGGGGCCAACGTCCTGACTTTC. The chain links TRBV6-1 to TRBJ2-6, with 8 bases that match TRBD1. V trimming: 6 bases; J trimming: 2 bases; junction bases outside the gene matches: 6. The CDR3 is 16 residues long. The germline CDR1 and CDR2 sequences are MNHNS and SASEGT.

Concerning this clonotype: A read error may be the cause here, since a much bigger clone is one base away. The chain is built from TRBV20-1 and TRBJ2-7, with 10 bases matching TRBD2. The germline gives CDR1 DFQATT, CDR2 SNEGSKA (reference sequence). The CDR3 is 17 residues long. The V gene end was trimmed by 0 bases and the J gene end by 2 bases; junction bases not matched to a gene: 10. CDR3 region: CSAREASGGSSTYEQYF. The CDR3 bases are TGCAGTGCTAGAGAGGCTAGCGGGGGATCCAGCACCTACGAGCAGTACTTC.

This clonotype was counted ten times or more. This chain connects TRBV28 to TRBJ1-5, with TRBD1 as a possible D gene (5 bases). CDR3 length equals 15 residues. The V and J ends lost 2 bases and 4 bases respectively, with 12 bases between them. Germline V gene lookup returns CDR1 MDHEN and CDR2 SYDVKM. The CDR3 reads CASSLRRGPNQPQHF. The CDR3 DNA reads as TGTGCCAGCAGTTTAAGGCGGGGACCAAATCAGCCCCAGCATTTT.

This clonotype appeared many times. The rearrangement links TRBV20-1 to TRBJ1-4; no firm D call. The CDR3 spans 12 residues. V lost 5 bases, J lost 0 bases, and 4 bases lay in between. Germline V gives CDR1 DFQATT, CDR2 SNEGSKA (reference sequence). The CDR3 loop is CSAGTTNEKLFF. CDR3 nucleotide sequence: TGCAGTGCTGGTACAACTAATGAAAAACTGTTTTTT.

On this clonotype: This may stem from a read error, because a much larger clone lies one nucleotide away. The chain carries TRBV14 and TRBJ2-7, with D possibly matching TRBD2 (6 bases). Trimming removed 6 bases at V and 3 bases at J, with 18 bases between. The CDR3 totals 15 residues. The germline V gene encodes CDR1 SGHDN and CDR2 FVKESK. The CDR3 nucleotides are TGTGCCAGCAGACAATTTGGCGGGAAGGGCTACGAGCAGTACTTC. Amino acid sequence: CASRQFGGKGYEQYF. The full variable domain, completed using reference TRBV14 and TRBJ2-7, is EAGVTQFPSHSVIEKGQTVTLRCDPISGHDNLYWYRRVMGKEIKFLLHFVKESKQDESGMPNNRFLAERTGGTYSTLKVQPAELEDSGVYFCASRQFGGKGYEQYFGPGTRLTVT.

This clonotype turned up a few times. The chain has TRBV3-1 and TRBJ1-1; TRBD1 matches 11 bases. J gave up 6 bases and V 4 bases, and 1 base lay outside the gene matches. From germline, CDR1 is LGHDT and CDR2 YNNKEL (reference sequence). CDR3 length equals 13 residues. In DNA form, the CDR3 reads TGTGCCAGCAGCCGGGGACAGGGGGCTGAAGCTTTCTTT. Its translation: CASSRGQGAEAFF.